This entry lists 24 T cell receptor beta chains sequenced from one sample in a study of early T cells in non-severe SARS-CoV-2 infection. TCRdb re-called the 5' RACE reads with MiXCR, one entry per CDR3 protein. Of tens of thousands of distinct CDR3 sequences listed, 8% to 9% are singletons. Sequenced material: whole blood. The receptors here all came from an adult who was a healthcare worker with PCR-confirmed SARS-CoV-2 infection or an uninfected control (not recorded which).

This clonotype has at least ten counts. The chain carries TRBV11-2 and TRBJ1-6; D is unresolved. CDR1 is SGHAT, CDR2 FQNNGV, per germline. The CDR3 runs to 18 residues. V lost 5 bases and J 0 bases, leaving 17 bases between the germline ends. Written as DNA, the CDR3 is TGTGCCAGCAGCCCAGCGACGGCAGGCAGCTCCTATAATTCACCCCTCCACTTT. Protein: CASSPATAGSSYNSPLHF.

The rearrangement joins TRBV5-1 to TRBJ1-1, with D possibly being TRBD1 (6 bases). Per the germline V gene, CDR1 is SGHRS and CDR2 is YFSETQ. V gave up 4 bases and J gave up 6 bases, with 10 bases separating them. This CDR3 contains 12 residues. CDR3 residues: CASSTGQPEAFF. CDR3 bases: TGCGCCAGCAGCACAGGACAGCCTGAAGCTTTCTTT.

This clonotype was counted ten times or more. V and J are TRBV20-1 and TRBJ1-5; 8 bases are a match to TRBD1. The CDR3 has 14 amino acids. Trimming removed 7 bases from V and 3 bases from J; junction bases left unmatched: 8. Germline V gives CDR1 DFQATT, CDR2 SNEGSKA (reference sequence). The CDR3 DNA follows: TGCAGTGTCATAGGACAGGGAGTCAATCAGCCCCAGCATTTT. Translated, it gives CSVIGQGVNQPQHF.

This clonotype appeared a few times. V and J are TRBV11-2 and TRBJ2-7, with TRBD2 identical over 9 bases. With V trimmed by 5 bases and J by 0 bases, 5 bases remained unmatched. Per germline, CDR1 SGHAT and CDR2 FQNNGV. The CDR3 has 15 amino acids. CDR3 loop: CASSPYSGSSYEQYF. CDR3 nucleotides: TGTGCCAGCAGCCCTTATAGCGGGAGCTCCTACGAGCAGTACTTC.

This chain links TRBV5-5 with TRBJ2-3; TRBD2 matches 8 bases. V gave up 0 bases and J gave up 5 bases; unmatched junction bases: 8. The CDR3 is 16 amino acids. Germline CDR1 SGHKS, CDR2 YYEKEE (reference sequence). In DNA, the CDR3 is TGTGCCAGCAGCTTGGGTCCGGGACTAGGAGTAGATACGCAGTATTTT. As protein: CASSLGPGLGVDTQYF. The complete variable domain, with remaining parts taken from reference TRBV5-5 and TRBJ2-3, reads DAGVTQSPTHLIKTRGQQVTLRCSPISGHKSVSWYQQVLGQGPQFIFQYYEKEERGRGNFPDRFSARQFPNYSSELNVNALLLGDSALYLCASSLGPGLGVDTQYFGPGTRLTVL.

Only a few counts were recorded for this clonotype. This chain joins TRBV9 and TRBJ1-4; D is possibly TRBD1 (5 bases). The CDR3 sequence is 15 residues long. Germline assignment: CDR1 SGDLS and CDR2 YYNGEE. V was cut by 6 bases and J by 4 bases, with 16 bases left in between. The CDR3 coding sequence is TGTGCCAGCACCTCCCGTGGGGGTATTAATGAAAAACTGTTTTTT. Translation: CASTSRGGINEKLFF.

The J gene is TRBJ2-7, the V gene TRBV23-1, with D perhaps matching TRBD1 or TRBD2 (5 bases each). TRBV23-1 counts as an open reading frame of uncertain function. The CDR3 spans 14 residues. The ends were cut back, 3 bases at V and 7 bases at J, with 16 bases in the middle. The CDR3 DNA sequence: TGCGCCAGCAGTCAGAACAGGCCACCGGGAGAGCAGTACTTC. It encodes CASSQNRPPGEQYF.

This chain links TRBV7-8 with TRBJ2-5; D call uncertain. The V gene's germline CDR1 is SGHVS and CDR2 FQNEAQ. The CDR3 is made up of 11 amino acids. Trimming removed 5 bases from V and 5 bases from J, with 6 bases in between. In DNA form, the CDR3 reads TGTGCCAGCAGCCCCCGCGAGACCCAGTACTTC. Amino acids: CASSPRETQYF.

J is TRBJ2-2 and V is TRBV6-6; D may be TRBD2 (6 bases). The CDR3 spans 16 residues. Trimming left V 2 bases short and J 0 bases short, with 10 bases between. CDR1 is MNHNY, CDR2 SVGAGI, per germline (reference sequence). The CDR3 DNA follows: TGTGCCAGCAGTTACGCGGGGTTCCCGAACACCGGGGAGCTGTTTTTT. Protein: CASSYAGFPNTGELFF.

This clonotype was detected a few times. The V and J genes are TRBV11-1 and TRBJ1-1; 8 bases are shared with TRBD1. V gave up 7 bases and J gave up 4 bases; unmatched junction bases: 5. Germline V gene data show CDR1 as SGHAT and CDR2 as FQDESV (reference sequence). The CDR3 spans 13 residues. The CDR3 bases are TGTGCCAGCACCAGGGGGCGAGGCACTGAAGCTTTCTTT. Translating gives CASTRGRGTEAFF. The full variable domain, completed using reference TRBV11-1 and TRBJ1-1, is EAEVAQSPRYKITEKSQAVAFWCDPISGHATLYWYRQILGQGPELLVQFQDESVVDDSQLPKDRFSAERLKGVDSTLKIQPAELGDSAMYLCASTRGRGTEAFFGQGTRLTVV.

In its sample, this clonotype was seen many times. This chain links TRBV7-6 with TRBJ2-7; 14 bases align to TRBD2. The length of the CDR3 is 16 residues. V lost 0 bases and J lost 5; bases outside the gene matches: 3. The germline gives CDR1 SGHVS, CDR2 FNYEAQ. CDR3 sequence reads: CASSLAGLAGVDEQYF. The DNA for the CDR3 is TGTGCCAGCAGCTTAGCGGGACTAGCGGGAGTGGACGAGCAGTACTTC.

This chain uses TRBV12-3 or TRBV12-4 with TRBJ2-7; 7 bases are a match to TRBD2. The J segment lost 3 bases and the V segment lost 5 bases, leaving 4 bases of the junction unmatched. The CDR3 loop spans 13 amino acids. The CDR3 nucleotides are TGTGCCAGCAGTGGGGGGGAATACTACGAGCAGTACTTC. It specifies CASSGGEYYEQYF.

This clonotype was counted only a few times. CDR3 in DNA: TGCGCCAGCAGGTGGGCGTCTAGCGGGAAGGGAGGCAATGAGCAGTTCTTC. Translating it yields CASRWASSGKGGNEQFF. The J gene is TRBJ2-1, the V gene TRBV5-1, with TRBD2 identical over 9 bases. In germline, CDR1 is SGHRS, CDR2 YFSETQ. CDR3 length: 17 residues. V lost 5 bases, J lost 6 bases, and 15 bases stayed unmatched.

The sample holds a few counts of this clonotype. The chain has TRBV5-1 and TRBJ2-7; 9 nucleotides align to TRBD1. The J segment lost 4 bases and the V segment lost 7 bases, leaving 9 bases of the junction unmatched. The V gene's germline CDR1 is SGHRS and CDR2 YFSETQ. The CDR3 length is 14 residues. CDR3 amino acids: CASGPGQGQYEQYF. CDR3 bases: TGCGCCAGCGGACCGGGACAGGGACAGTACGAGCAGTACTTC.

The chain combines TRBV27 with TRBJ2-7, with 14 bases that match TRBD2. This CDR3 spans 15 amino acids. Trimming cost V 6 bases and J 4 bases; bases outside gene matches: 5. Germline CDR1 reads MNHEY; CDR2 reads SMNVEV (reference sequence). CDR3 sequence (DNA): TGTGCCAGCAGAGGGACTAGCGGGAGTATTTACGAGCAGTACTTC. This codes for CASRGTSGSIYEQYF.

The V call is TRBV29-1, the J call TRBJ2-5; the match to TRBD2 covers 8 bases. V was pared by 1 base and J by 4 bases, with 2 bases of the junction left unmatched. This CDR3 contains 13 residues. Per germline, CDR1 SQVTM and CDR2 ANQGSEA. CDR3 loop: CSVEGRGAETQYF. Here the CDR3 DNA reads TGCAGCGTTGAAGGGCGGGGGGCAGAGACCCAGTACTTC.

This clonotype was recorded a few times. The chain is built from TRBV5-1 and TRBJ2-6; the D is unclear. Between the trimmed V and J ends, which lost 8 bases and 0 bases, there was a span of 12 bases. CDR1 SGHRS and CDR2 YFSETQ come from the germline V gene. CDR3 length: 15 residues. The CDR3: CASHQTPSGANVLTF. The CDR3 DNA sequence: TGCGCCAGTCACCAGACACCCTCTGGGGCCAACGTCCTGACTTTC.

V usage is TRBV5-1 and J usage is TRBJ2-7, with D possibly being TRBD2 (7 bases). This CDR3 has 13 residues. V gave up 7 bases and J gave up 5 bases, with 16 bases separating them. The germline V gene encodes CDR1 SGHRS and CDR2 YFSETQ. The CDR3: CASARWGGHEQYF. The CDR3 bases are TGCGCCAGCGCCAGGTGGGGGGGCCACGAGCAGTACTTC.

V usage is TRBV20-1 and J usage is TRBJ2-7, with a tentative D call TRBD1 (7 bases). V lost 6 bases to trimming and J lost 6 bases, with 12 bases between them. Germline-derived CDR1 and CDR2 are DFQATT and SNEGSKA (reference sequence). The CDR3 covers 11 residues. The CDR3 coding sequence is TGCAGTGCGAGACAGGGAGGCGAGCAGTACTTC. Translated: CSARQGGEQYF.

This clonotype was observed a handful of times. The rearrangement links TRBV20-1 to TRBJ2-3; perhaps D is TRBD1 or TRBD2 (6 bases each). The CDR3 covers 15 residues. Germline V gene sequence: CDR1 DFQATT, CDR2 SNEGSKA (reference sequence). Trimming removed 3 bases from V and 0 bases from J, with 13 bases in between. The CDR3 loop is CSARGGGESTDTQYF. In DNA, the CDR3 is TGCAGTGCTAGGGGGGGCGGGGAGAGCACAGATACGCAGTATTTT.

The chain combines TRBV27 with TRBJ2-7; tentatively, D is TRBD2 (5 bases). This CDR3 has 15 amino acids. The V and J ends lost 2 bases and 2 bases respectively, with 13 bases between them. Germline loops: CDR1 MNHEY, CDR2 SMNVEV (reference sequence). CDR3: CASSLDSGFPYEQYF. The CDR3 nucleotides are TGTGCCAGCAGTTTAGATTCGGGGTTTCCCTACGAGCAGTACTTC.

The J gene is TRBJ2-6, the V gene TRBV4-1; D unresolved. The CDR3 sequence is 16 residues long. Trimming removed 4 bases at V and 1 base at J, with 11 bases between. Germline CDR1 and CDR2: MGHRA and YSYEKL. DNA for the CDR3: TGCGCCAGCAGCCTAGAACAGCAATCTGGGGCCAACGTCCTGACTTTC. Its translation is CASSLEQQSGANVLTF.

Of note for this clonotype: As the CDR3 is not closed by the conserved phenylalanine or tryptophan, this likely results from a read error. The chain carries TRBV6-6 and TRBJ1-2; D call uncertain. V was pared by 4 bases and J by 0 bases, with 12 bases between. CDR1 MNHNY and CDR2 SVGAGI come from the germline V gene (reference sequence). The CDR3 spans 15 residues. The CDR3 region is CASSCLSLANYGYTL. CDR3 nucleotides: TGTGCCAGCAGTTGCTTAAGTTTAGCTAACTATGGCTACACCCTC.

The rearrangement joins TRBV9 to TRBJ2-3; 9 bases are shared with TRBD2. The CDR3 consists of 17 residues. In germline, CDR1 is SGDLS, CDR2 YYNGEE. J gave up 3 bases and V 0 bases, and 8 bases lay outside the gene matches. The CDR3, as DNA: TGTGCCAGCAGCGTAGGCCCCCCGGCGGGGGGGACAGATACGCAGTATTTT. This sequence encodes CASSVGPPAGGTDTQYF. Variable domain in full (rest from reference TRBV9 and TRBJ2-3): DSGVTQTPKHLITATGQRVTLRCSPRSGDLSVYWYQQSLDQGLQFLIQYYNGEERAKGNILERFSAQQFPDLHSELNLSSLELGDSALYFCASSVGPPAGGTDTQYFGPGTRLTVL.